What follows are 20 T cell receptor beta chains derived from one specimen sequenced in a study of OX40 agonist ivuxolimab in advanced cancers. Assay: immunoSEQ multiplex PCR; the TCRdb copy retains only in-frame clones and omits some. The table lists about 71,000 clones, roughly nine tenths of them singletons. The sequencing here drew on CD4+ or CD8+ T cells sorted from blood, taken in a trial of the OX40 agonist ivuxolimab. These receptors all stem from an adult with an advanced solid tumor such as melanoma, head and neck, liver or kidney cancer.

In regard to this clone: Additional DNA sequences in this sample encode the identical CDR3. V usage is TRBV12-5 and J usage is TRBJ2-1; the D gene is possibly TRBD2 (6 bases). V was clipped by 6 bases and J by 5 bases, with 11 bases between them. Germline CDR1 is LGHNT and CDR2 is FRNRAP. The length of the CDR3 is 13 residues. The CDR3 DNA sequence: TGTGCTAGTGGCCTCGGACTAAACAATGAGCAGTTCTTC. The encoded protein is CASGLGLNNEQFF.

This rearrangement joins TRBV4-1 to TRBJ2-1; a weak D match, TRBD2 (6 bases). The CDR3 extends over 15 amino acids. V was shortened by 2 bases and J by 0 bases, with 8 bases between the two germline ends. Germline V lookup: CDR1 MGHRA, CDR2 YSYEKL. CDR3 nucleotide sequence: TGCGCCAGCAGCCAACTAGCGAACTCCTACAATGAGCAGTTCTTC. Its translation: CASSQLANSYNEQFF.

The chain employs TRBV28 and TRBJ2-3, with 10 bases identical to TRBD2. V gave up 5 bases and J gave up 2 bases; unmatched junction bases: 4. Germline CDR1 and CDR2: MDHEN and SYDVKM. This CDR3 is 15 amino acids long. The CDR3 protein is CASSTSGMITDTQYF. The DNA for the CDR3 is TGTGCCAGCAGTACTAGCGGGATGATCACAGATACGCAGTATTTT.

This chain uses TRBV7-2 with TRBJ2-1; 13 bases are shared with TRBD2. With 1 base clipped from V and 3 bases from J, the junction kept 6 bases outside the gene matches. The CDR3 is 18 amino acids. Per germline, CDR1 SGHTA and CDR2 FQGNSA. For the CDR3, the DNA is TGTGCCAGCAGCTTAGTGGGGGGGACTAGCGGGATCTACAATGAGCAGTTCTTC. Encoded protein: CASSLVGGTSGIYNEQFF.

This rearrangement joins TRBV7-3 to TRBJ2-1, with TRBD2 identical over 10 bases. Germline assignment: CDR1 SGHTA and CDR2 FQGTGA. Trimming took 5 bases from V and 2 from J; bases not matched to a gene: 9. The CDR3 length is 17 residues. This CDR3 reads CASSQGPAGGTYNEQFF. The CDR3 bases are TGTGCCAGCAGCCAGGGACCAGCGGGAGGGACCTACAATGAGCAGTTCTTC.

This clone was seen once. This specimen includes other DNA sequences encoding the same CDR3. The chain employs TRBV6-6 and TRBJ2-5; D is unresolved. CDR3 length equals 13 residues. Germline CDR1 MNHNY, CDR2 SVGAGI (reference sequence). V dropped 0 bases and J dropped 5 bases, with 7 bases sitting between them. This chain's CDR3 is CASSYSKRETQYF. CDR3 nucleotides: TGTGCCAGCAGTTACTCGAAAAGGGAGACCCAGTACTTC.

V and J are TRBV5-6 and TRBJ2-1; D gene uncertain. The germline gives CDR1 SGHDT, CDR2 YYEEEE. V was trimmed by 2 bases and J by 8 bases, leaving 8 bases between them. The CDR3 length is 12 residues. The CDR3 sequence: CASSFRVDEQFF. Here the CDR3 DNA reads TGTGCCAGCAGCTTTCGGGTCGATGAGCAGTTCTTC.

The chain joins TRBV27 to TRBJ1-4, with D unclear. Trimming stripped 0 bases from V and 6 bases from J, with 8 bases between. CDR3 length equals 14 residues. The germline gives CDR1 MNHEY, CDR2 SMNVEV (reference sequence). The CDR3 DNA is TGTGCCAGCAGTTTATCAGACATCGATGAAAAACTGTTTTTT. It encodes CASSLSDIDEKLFF.

V is TRBV5-5 and J is TRBJ2-5; D is unresolved. V was shortened by 0 bases and J by 4 bases, with 10 bases between the two germline ends. The length of the CDR3 is 14 residues. CDR1 and CDR2 from the germline V gene are SGHKS and YYEKEE (reference sequence). The DNA for the CDR3 is TGTGCCAGCAGCTTGGAGGTAGTCCTAGAGACCCAGTACTTC. Its translation is CASSLEVVLETQYF.

The gene calls are TRBV5-1 and TRBJ2-5; TRBD1 agrees at 7 bases. With V trimmed by 4 bases and J by 5 bases, 11 bases remained unmatched. The CDR3 loop spans 15 amino acids. CDR1 is SGHRS, CDR2 YFSETQ, per germline. The chain's CDR3 is CASSAIQGTKETQYF. DNA for the CDR3: TGCGCCAGCAGCGCCATACAGGGGACGAAGGAGACCCAGTACTTC.

This clone was recorded only once. J is TRBJ2-1 and V is TRBV4-3; D is unresolved. Trimming pared 4 bases from V and 4 bases from J, leaving 11 bases between. This CDR3 is 14 amino acids long. The germline V gene has CDR1 LGHNA and CDR2 YSLEER. In nucleotides, the CDR3 is TGCGCCAGCAGCCCTGAAGTTTCATACAATGAGCAGTTCTTC. Its protein is CASSPEVSYNEQFF.

The genes are TRBV29-1 and TRBJ2-1; TRBD2 might be the D (6 bases). This CDR3 region has 11 residues. Germline V CDR1 and CDR2: SQVTM, ANQGSEA. V lost 4 bases and J 9 bases, leaving 10 bases between the germline ends. The chain's CDR3 is CSVGVGLEQFF. The CDR3 DNA sequence: TGCAGCGTTGGGGTGGGACTTGAGCAGTTCTTC.

Notes on this clone: Other nucleotide sequences in the sample specify the same CDR3. The V call is TRBV5-6, the J call TRBJ2-1; D is perhaps TRBD1 or TRBD2 (5 bases each). Germline V gene lookup returns CDR1 SGHDT and CDR2 YYEEEE. V lost 4 bases to trimming and J lost 6 bases, with 17 bases between them. The CDR3 is 15 amino acids. DNA of the CDR3: TGTGCCAGCAGCCCTGCTGGGCAGGGACCCAATGAGCAGTTCTTC. Amino acid sequence: CASSPAGQGPNEQFF. The full variable domain, completed using reference TRBV5-6 and TRBJ2-1, is DAGVTQSPTHLIKTRGQQVTLRCSPKSGHDTVSWYQQALGQGPQFIFQYYEEEERQRGNFPDRFSGHQFPNYSSELNVNALLLGDSALYLCASSPAGQGPNEQFFGPGTRLTVL.

The chain combines TRBV9 with TRBJ2-1; D is perhaps TRBD2 (6 bases). Trimming stripped 0 bases from V and 0 bases from J, with 16 bases between. Germline CDR1 SGDLS, CDR2 YYNGEE. This CDR3 has 18 residues. CDR3 sequence (DNA): TGTGCCAGCAGCGTAGGGGTCGGCGGGACGAGCTCCTACAATGAGCAGTTCTTC. Translated: CASSVGVGGTSSYNEQFF.

J is TRBJ2-2 and V is TRBV11-2; the match to TRBD2 covers 7 bases. Trimming cost V 4 bases and J 7 bases; bases outside gene matches: 9. From germline, CDR1 is SGHAT and CDR2 FQNNGV. There are 15 residues in the CDR3. The CDR3 sequence: CASSSPGLDSGELFF. CDR3 DNA sequence: TGTGCCAGCAGCTCCCCAGGACTAGATAGCGGGGAGCTGTTTTTT.

The chain recombines TRBV6-6 with TRBJ2-7, with D maybe TRBD2 (5 bases). Germline loops: CDR1 MNHNY, CDR2 SVGAGI (reference sequence). Trimming removed 4 bases from V and 7 bases from J, with 11 bases in between. This CDR3 is 12 amino acids long. The CDR3 nucleotides are TGTGCCAGCAGTTGGGTTCGAGGGGAGCAGTACTTC. Translating gives CASSWVRGEQYF.

With respect to this clone: An end of the junction differs from the germline gene, which may be a read error. The DNA for the CDR3 is TGTGCCATCAGTGAGTCAGGGACAGGGTCGGTAGGCGAGCAGTACTTC. It specifies CAISESGTGSVGEQYF. This chain links TRBV6-1 with TRBJ2-7; 9 bases agree with TRBD1. This CDR3 is 16 amino acids long. CDR1 is MNHNS, CDR2 SASEGT, per germline.

J is TRBJ1-5 and V is TRBV4-3, with unresolved D. The germline V and J ends were trimmed by 0 bases and 4 bases, with 7 bases remaining between them. This CDR3 comprises 14 residues. Germline V gene lookup returns CDR1 LGHNA and CDR2 YSLEER. CDR3 sequence: CASSQDRINQPQHF. The DNA for the CDR3 is TGCGCCAGCAGCCAAGATAGGATTAATCAGCCCCAGCATTTT.

The V gene is TRBV5-1, the J gene TRBJ2-7; 9 positions match TRBD2. The germline gives CDR1 SGHRS, CDR2 YFSETQ. Trimming at V came to 0 bases and at J to 5 bases, leaving 3 bases not matched to a gene. The CDR3 covers 14 residues. The CDR3 coding sequence is TGCGCCAGCAGCTTGGGGTCTAGCGGGAACGAGCAGTACTTC. The encoded protein is CASSLGSSGNEQYF.

This sequence joins TRBV7-9 and TRBJ2-1; TRBD2 aligns across 9 bases. The germline CDR1 and CDR2 sequences are SEHNR and FQNEAQ (reference sequence). Trimming took 5 bases from V and 1 from J; bases not matched to a gene: 3. The length of the CDR3 is 15 residues. The DNA of the CDR3 is TGTGCCAGCAGCCATGGACTAGCGTCCTACAATGAGCAGTTCTTC. Translated, it gives CASSHGLASYNEQFF.